The present entry profiles one T cell receptor beta chain with its context. The antigen it recognizes is unknown. No clone much larger than this one lies a single base away; base qualities are absent. Germline trimming: 3 bases from V, 7 bases from J; junction bases outside gene matches: 12. CDR1 and CDR2, looked up from the germline V gene (reference sequence), are SGHKS and YYEKEE. Counted from cysteine to phenylalanine, this CDR3 has 15 amino acids. Solely the CDR3 DNA is kept, with 45 bases framed from the first base. The immunoSEQ Assay, a bias-controlled multiplex PCR, was used to amplify TCRbeta CDR3 regions from genomic DNA. In the authors' own workflow: Nucleated cell counts per sample were estimated from amplification of reference gene primers within the assay. To quantify the absolute abundance of each unique TCRbeta CDR3 rearrangement, sequence reads were collapsed and filtered. For each sample, productive Simpson clonality was calculated as the square root of Simpson's diversity index across productive rearrangements. In TCRdb, the immuneACCESS table is reduced to in-frame sequences with V and J assigned. These tables do not hold every clone; where another copy was compared, an unresolved V gene accounts for under half, and the others remain unexplained. V and J calls plus clone size are reproduced from that table; the DNA served to infer D and trimming. Recorded for this sample are 360,000 or so clones; about nine tenths of them occurred a single time. Over 0.9% of the sample is in the top ten clones.

The data were obtained in a study of blood T cell repertoires in COVID-19 (dated by TCRdb to the early 2020s). Broadly, across the study: Collaborator samples came from the United States, Italy and Spain and covered acute and convalescent phases of COVID-19. The material from the prospective study consisted of cDNA or gDNA derived from T cells, B-cell-depleted T cells, or PBMCs. Subjects who had been exposed to COVID-19, were actively infected with it, or had recovered from it provided the deeply sampled blood TCRbeta repertoires that made up the dataset. The repertoires were released in a freely available public database intended as a resource for research on the immune response to SARS-CoV-2. The samples were drawn from the first 160 participants of the ongoing ImmuneRACE study and from 950 to 1,500 subjects provided by 6 global collaborators. A de-identified subject ID, COVID-19 status, age in years and sex were almost always included in the sample metadata. Where available, HLA class I and class II types were taken from metadata supplied by the sample provider and were not determined by assay-based typing.

Enrolling through a virtual design, the prospective study's participants ranged in age from roughly 18 to 100 years and lived across more than 20 United States geographic areas. In the prospective study, participants were assigned to cohorts based on the clinical history participants reported in a screening survey and a study questionnaire. Exposed participants were defined as having been in contact with someone with a PCR-confirmed or clinician-diagnosed COVID-19 case within 2 weeks of study entry. Each participant in the prospective study had whole blood, serum and a nasopharyngeal or oropharyngeal swab collected by mobile phlebotomists. Prospective study participants could optionally give additional blood draws and questionnaires over a roughly two-month period. Before DNA extraction, prospective study blood samples were shipped either frozen or at room temperature. Broader findings and caveats from the paper: Clinical and demographic metadata were provided uncurated, with the amount varying by source and participant.

This chain joins TRBV5-5 to TRBJ1-2; 7 bases in the middle match TRBD1. This TCR was sampled from a woman in her thirties who had been exposed to COVID-19. Sequenced: PBMCs or T cells enriched from blood (not recorded which). The DNA sequence follows: TGTGCCAGCAGCTCCTCCGAGACAGGGTCGGTTGGCTACACCTTC. The encoded protein is CASSSSETGSVGYTF.